Below, one T cell receptor beta chain is given with its context. V lost 1 base to trimming and J lost 4 bases, with 8 bases between them. Germline V gene data show CDR1 as SNHLY and CDR2 as FYNNEI. The CDR3 totals 14 residues. The authors' processing: Scientists estimated how many nucleated cells there were by amplifying reference gene primers. Clones were read by immunoSEQ multiplex PCR, and TCRdb kept only the in-frame ones, dropping some. V, J and clone size are those of that table, while D and trimming were read from the DNA. This table holds 70,000 or so clones, around 86% found once. These data belong to a study of blood T cell repertoires in COVID-19. Study overall: Italy, Spain and the United States were the sources of the convalescent and acute COVID-19 samples.

The material sequenced was peripheral blood. This chain connects TRBV2 to TRBJ1-3, with a possible D match to TRBD1 (5 bases). This receptor was identified in a woman in her late teens or twenties with acute or convalescent COVID-19. The CDR3 DNA follows: TGTGCCAGCAGTGAAGTAGGGGAAGGAAACACCATATATTTT. It translates to CASSEVGEGNTIYF.